This T cell receptor beta chain derives from a study of T cells in Graves' hyperthyroidism and ophthalmopathy. Study observations and caveats: Blood shared most expanded thyroid clonotypes above 0.001.

Amplification yielded TCR beta CDR3 regions, with RNA transcripts as the source. HTBI primers drove first-round RT-PCR of the TCR CDR3. TCRdb re-called the multiplex PCR reads with MiXCR, one entry per CDR3 protein. The data hold 540,000 or so distinct CDR3 sequences, with about half observed a single time. Germline values: CDR1 LGHNA, CDR2 YNFKEQ. The CDR3 covers 18 residues. J was trimmed by 1 base and V by 2 bases; bases with no gene match: 11. The count of this clonotype is one. Its specificity is not known. The chain couples TRBV4-2 to TRBJ1-3; TRBD1 matches at 7 bases. The sample taken for sequencing was peripheral blood or thyroid tissue (not recorded which). This sequence originates from an adult woman with Graves' disease, either hyperthyroidism or ophthalmopathy (not recorded which). The CDR3 region has the DNA TGTGCCAGCAGCCAACCCGGGACAGACCATCTATCTGGAAACACCATATATTTT. Protein sequence: CASSQPGTDHLSGNTIYF.